This TCR beta chain was profiled in a study of OX40 agonist ivuxolimab in advanced cancers. This CDR3 region has 15 residues. Germline V lookup: CDR1 MGHRA, CDR2 YSYEKL. The V end was cut by 4 bases, the J end by 5 bases, with 17 bases between. Method: immunoSEQ multiplex PCR; TCRdb's copy keeps in-frame clones and lacks some. The profile shows about 85,000 clones, 86% of them singletons. The sample was CD4+ or CD8+ T cells sorted from blood, taken in a trial of the OX40 agonist ivuxolimab. This receptor was identified in an adult with an advanced solid tumor such as melanoma, head and neck, liver or kidney cancer. The chain carries TRBV4-1 and TRBJ2-5; D may correspond to TRBD1 or TRBD2 (6 bases each). CDR3 DNA: TGCGCCAGCAGCCCAGGTGGGGGGCGAAGTGAGACCCAGTACTTC. Translated, it gives CASSPGGGRSETQYF.